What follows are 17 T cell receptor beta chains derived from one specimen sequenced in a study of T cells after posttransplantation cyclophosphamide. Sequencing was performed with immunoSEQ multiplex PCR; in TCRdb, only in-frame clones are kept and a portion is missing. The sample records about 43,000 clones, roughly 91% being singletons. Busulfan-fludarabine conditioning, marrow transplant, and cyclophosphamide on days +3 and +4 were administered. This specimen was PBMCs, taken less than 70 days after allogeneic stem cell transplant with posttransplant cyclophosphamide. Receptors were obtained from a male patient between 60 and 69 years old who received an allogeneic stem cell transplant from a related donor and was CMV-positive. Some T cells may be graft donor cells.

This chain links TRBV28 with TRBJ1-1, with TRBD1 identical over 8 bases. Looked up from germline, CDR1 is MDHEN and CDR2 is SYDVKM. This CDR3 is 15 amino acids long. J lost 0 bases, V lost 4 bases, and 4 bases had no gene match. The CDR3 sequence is CASSSPGGLNTEAFF. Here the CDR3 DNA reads TGTGCCAGCAGTTCCCCAGGGGGCCTGAACACTGAAGCTTTCTTT. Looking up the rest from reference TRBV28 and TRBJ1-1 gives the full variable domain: DVKVTQSSRYLVKRTGEKVFLECVQDMDHENMFWYRQDPGLGLRLIYFSYDVKMKEKGDIPEGYSVSREKKERFSLILESASTNQTSMYLCASSSPGGLNTEAFFGQGTRLTVV.

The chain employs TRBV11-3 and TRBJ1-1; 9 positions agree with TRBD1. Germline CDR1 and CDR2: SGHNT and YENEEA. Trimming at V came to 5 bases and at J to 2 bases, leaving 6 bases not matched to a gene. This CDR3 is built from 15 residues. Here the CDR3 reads CASSPGQGKNTEAFF. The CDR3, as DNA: TGTGCCAGCAGCCCAGGACAGGGGAAAAACACTGAAGCTTTCTTT.

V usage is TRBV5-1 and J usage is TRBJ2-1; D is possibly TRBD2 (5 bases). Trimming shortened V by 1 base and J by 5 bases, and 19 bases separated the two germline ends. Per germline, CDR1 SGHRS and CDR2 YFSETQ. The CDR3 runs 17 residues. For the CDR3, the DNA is TGCGCCAGCAGCTTGACCCGGACTGACTTTGGGGACAATGAGCAGTTCTTC. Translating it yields CASSLTRTDFGDNEQFF.

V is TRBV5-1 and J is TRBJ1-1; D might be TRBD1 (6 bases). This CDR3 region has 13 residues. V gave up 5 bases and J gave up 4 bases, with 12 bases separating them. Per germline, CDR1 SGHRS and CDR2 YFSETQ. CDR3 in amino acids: CASRSQGSTEAFF. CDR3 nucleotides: TGCGCCAGCAGGAGCCAGGGGAGCACTGAAGCTTTCTTT. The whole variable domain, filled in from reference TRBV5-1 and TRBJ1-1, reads KAGVTQTPRYLIKTRGQQVTLSCSPISGHRSVSWYQQTPGQGLQFLFEYFSETQRNKGNFPGRFSGRQFSNSRSEMNVSTLELGDSALYLCASRSQGSTEAFFGQGTRLTVV.

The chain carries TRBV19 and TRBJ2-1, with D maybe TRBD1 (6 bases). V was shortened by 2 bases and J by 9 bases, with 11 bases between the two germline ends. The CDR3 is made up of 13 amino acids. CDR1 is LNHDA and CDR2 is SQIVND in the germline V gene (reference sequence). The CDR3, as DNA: TGTGCCAGTAGTATACAGGGGAACGGTGAGCAGTTCTTC. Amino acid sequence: CASSIQGNGEQFF.

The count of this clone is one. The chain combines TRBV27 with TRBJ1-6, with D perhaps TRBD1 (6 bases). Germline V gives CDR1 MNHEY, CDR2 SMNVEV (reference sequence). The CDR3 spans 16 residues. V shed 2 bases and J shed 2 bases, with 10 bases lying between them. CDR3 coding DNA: TGTGCCAGCAGTTTAACGAGGGGGACCTATAATTCACCCCTCCACTTT. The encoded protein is CASSLTRGTYNSPLHF.

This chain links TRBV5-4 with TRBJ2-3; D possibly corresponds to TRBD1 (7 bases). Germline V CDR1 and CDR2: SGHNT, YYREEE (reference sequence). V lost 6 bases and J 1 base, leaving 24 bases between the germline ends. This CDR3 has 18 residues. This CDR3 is CASTGGTAKLGRTDTQYF. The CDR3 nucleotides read TGTGCCAGCACCGGCGGGACAGCTAAGCTCGGGCGCACAGATACGCAGTATTTT.

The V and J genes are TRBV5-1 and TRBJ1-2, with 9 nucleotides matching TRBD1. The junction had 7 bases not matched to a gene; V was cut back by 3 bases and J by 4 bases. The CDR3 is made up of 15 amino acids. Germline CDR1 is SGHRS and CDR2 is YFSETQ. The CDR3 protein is CASSSGQGDGYGYTF. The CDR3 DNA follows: TGCGCCAGCAGCTCGGGACAGGGTGATGGCTATGGCTACACCTTC.

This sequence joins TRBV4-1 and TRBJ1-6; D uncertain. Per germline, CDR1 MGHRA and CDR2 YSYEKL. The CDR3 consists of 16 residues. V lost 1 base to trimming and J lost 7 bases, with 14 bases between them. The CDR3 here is CASSQAPRGPNSPLHF. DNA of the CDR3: TGCGCCAGCAGCCAAGCCCCGCGGGGTCCGAATTCACCCCTCCACTTT.

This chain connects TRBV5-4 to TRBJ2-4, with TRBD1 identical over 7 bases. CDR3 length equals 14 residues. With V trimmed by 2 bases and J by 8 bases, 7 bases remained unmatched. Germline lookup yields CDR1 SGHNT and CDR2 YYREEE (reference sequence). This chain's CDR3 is CASSLQGSAYIQYF. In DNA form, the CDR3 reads TGTGCCAGCAGCTTACAGGGGAGCGCATACATTCAGTACTTC.

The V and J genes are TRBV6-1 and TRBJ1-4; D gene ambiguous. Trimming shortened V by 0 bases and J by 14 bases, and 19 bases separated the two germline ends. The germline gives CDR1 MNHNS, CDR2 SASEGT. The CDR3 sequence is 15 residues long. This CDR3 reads CASSEAFQVEGFLFF. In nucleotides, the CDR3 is TGTGCCAGCAGTGAAGCGTTCCAGGTCGAGGGATTTCTGTTTTTT.

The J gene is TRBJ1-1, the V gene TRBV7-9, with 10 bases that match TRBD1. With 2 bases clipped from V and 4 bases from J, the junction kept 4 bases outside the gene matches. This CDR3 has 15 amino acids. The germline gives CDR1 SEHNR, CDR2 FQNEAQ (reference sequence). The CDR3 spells CASSLNGQGGTEAFF. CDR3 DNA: TGTGCCAGCAGCTTAAATGGACAGGGGGGCACTGAAGCTTTCTTT.

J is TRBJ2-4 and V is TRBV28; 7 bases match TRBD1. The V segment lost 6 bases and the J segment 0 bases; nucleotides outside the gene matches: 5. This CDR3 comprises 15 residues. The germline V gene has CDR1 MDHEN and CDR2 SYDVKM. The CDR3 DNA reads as TGTGCCAGCAGGGCAGGGGGAGTAGCCAAAAACATTCAGTACTTC. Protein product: CASRAGGVAKNIQYF.

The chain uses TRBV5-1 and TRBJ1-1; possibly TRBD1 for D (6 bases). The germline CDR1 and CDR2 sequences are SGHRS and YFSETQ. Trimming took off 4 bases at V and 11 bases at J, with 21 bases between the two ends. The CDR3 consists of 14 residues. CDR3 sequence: CASSLTDDRTRAFF. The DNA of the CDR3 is TGCGCCAGCAGCCTAACAGACGACAGGACTCGGGCTTTCTTT. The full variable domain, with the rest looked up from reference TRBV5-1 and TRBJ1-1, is KAGVTQTPRYLIKTRGQQVTLSCSPISGHRSVSWYQQTPGQGLQFLFEYFSETQRNKGNFPGRFSGRQFSNSRSEMNVSTLELGDSALYLCASSLTDDRTRAFFGQGTRLTVV.

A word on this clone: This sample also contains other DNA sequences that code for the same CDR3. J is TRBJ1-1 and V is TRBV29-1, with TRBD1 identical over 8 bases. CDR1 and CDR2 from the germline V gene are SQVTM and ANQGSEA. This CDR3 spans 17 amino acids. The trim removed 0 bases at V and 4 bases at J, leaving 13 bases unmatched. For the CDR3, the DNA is TGCAGCGTTGAAGATCCGATGTCAGGGGGCTGGATCACTGAAGCTTTCTTT. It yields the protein CSVEDPMSGGWITEAFF.

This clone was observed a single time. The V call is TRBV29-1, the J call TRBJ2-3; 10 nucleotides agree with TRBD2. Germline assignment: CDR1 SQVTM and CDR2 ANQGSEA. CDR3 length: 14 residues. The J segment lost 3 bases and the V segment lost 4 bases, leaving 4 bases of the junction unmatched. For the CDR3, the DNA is TGCAGCGTTGGACCGGGACTAGCGACAGATACGCAGTATTTT. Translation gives CSVGPGLATDTQYF.

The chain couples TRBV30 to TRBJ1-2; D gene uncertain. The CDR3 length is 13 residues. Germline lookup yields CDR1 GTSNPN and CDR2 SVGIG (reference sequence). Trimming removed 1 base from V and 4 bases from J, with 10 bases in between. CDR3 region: CAWSGAGLYGYTF. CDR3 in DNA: TGTGCCTGGAGTGGGGCAGGCCTCTATGGCTACACCTTC.